The 16 T cell receptor beta chains below come from one sample, sequenced in a study of beta chain features in type 1 diabetes. Whole-study findings and limits: TCRB CDR3 length was moderately but significantly reduced in all four CD4+ subsets of Type 1 diabetes patients.

The study reverse transcribed the entire isolated RNA, so it sequenced expressed TCRB transcripts. The data were produced by immunoSEQ multiplex PCR, yet TCRdb's version contains in-frame clones alone and is incomplete. This sample yields about 700,000 clones, of which roughly 12% are seen a single time; about 0.02% belongs to the top ten. No antigen is known for these receptors. The sequencing sample was made of naive CD4+ T cells from blood. Source of these receptors: a man between 18 and 35 years old with type 1 diabetes.

The chain uses TRBV29-1 and TRBJ1-1, with unresolved D. The CDR3 contains 13 residues. Per germline, CDR1 SQVTM and CDR2 ANQGSEA. V dropped 6 bases and J dropped 1 base, with 12 bases sitting between them. The CDR3 nucleotides are TGCAGCGTCCCGCCCTCTAAGAACACTGAAGCTTTCTTT. Translating it yields CSVPPSKNTEAFF.

This clone showed up just a few times. Within the sample, other DNA sequences also encode this same CDR3. The rearrangement links TRBV19 to TRBJ2-7; TRBD2 agrees at 7 bases. V trimming: 6 bases; J trimming: 4 bases; junction bases outside the gene matches: 6. CDR1 is LNHDA and CDR2 is SQIVND in the germline V gene (reference sequence). CDR3 size: 13 residues. The CDR3 loop reads CASSPGGSYEQYF. The DNA for the CDR3 is TGTGCCAGTAGCCCCGGGGGGAGTTACGAGCAGTACTTC.

The chain employs TRBV6-1 and TRBJ2-1, with D possibly matching TRBD1 (5 bases). The CDR3 totals 13 residues. Germline CDR1 reads MNHNS; CDR2 reads SASEGT. The ends were cut back, 7 bases at V and 9 bases at J, with 16 bases in the middle. The CDR3 protein is CASTSTQGGEQFF. The CDR3 DNA sequence: TGTGCCAGCACCTCCACTCAGGGCGGTGAGCAGTTCTTC.

This clone has more than one count but fewer than ten. The chain employs TRBV2 and TRBJ2-1; D is tentatively TRBD1 or TRBD2 (5 bases each). This CDR3 has 15 amino acids. Germline values: CDR1 SNHLY, CDR2 FYNNEI. Trimming left V 1 base short and J 5 bases short, with 12 bases between. CDR3 nucleotides: TGTGCCAGCAGTGAAGAGGGACCTCTTAACAATGAGCAGTTCTTC. It is translated as CASSEEGPLNNEQFF.

J is TRBJ2-6 and V is TRBV4-1; tentative D call: TRBD1 (5 bases). CDR3 length: 19 amino acids. Deletions cut 0 bases from V and 4 bases from J, with 19 bases between. Germline CDR1 MGHRA, CDR2 YSYEKL. The CDR3 coding sequence is TGCGCCAGCAGCCAAGATCCAGGGCAGGGAACGTCCGGGGCCAACGTCCTGACTTTC. It specifies CASSQDPGQGTSGANVLTF.

This clone has just a few counts. This chain links TRBV29-1 with TRBJ1-2; D gene ambiguous. V shed 0 bases and J shed 3 bases, with 11 bases lying between them. CDR3 length equals 14 residues. Germline lookup yields CDR1 SQVTM and CDR2 ANQGSEA. CDR3 amino acids: CSVEEANFHYGYTF. The CDR3 bases are TGCAGCGTTGAAGAGGCCAATTTTCACTATGGCTACACCTTC.

V usage is TRBV27 and J usage is TRBJ1-2; D might be TRBD1 (5 bases). The CDR3 is made up of 12 amino acids. Germline V lookup: CDR1 MNHEY, CDR2 SMNVEV (reference sequence). Trimming stripped 8 bases from V and 3 bases from J, with 10 bases between. CDR3 nucleotide sequence: TGTGCCAGCGGGGCAGCAGACTATGGCTACACCTTC. The encoded protein is CASGAADYGYTF.

The gene calls are TRBV2 and TRBJ2-7; TRBD2 is a possible D gene (5 bases). Trimming cost V 1 base and J 5 bases, with 15 bases left between them. The CDR3 consists of 15 residues. CDR1 SNHLY and CDR2 FYNNEI come from the germline V gene. This chain's CDR3 is CASSEETAAPNEQYF. Written as DNA, the CDR3 is TGTGCCAGCAGTGAAGAAACAGCGGCCCCGAACGAGCAGTACTTC.

This clone was counted only a few times. The gene calls are TRBV14 and TRBJ1-2; D not certain. This CDR3 contains 14 residues. In germline, CDR1 is SGHDN, CDR2 FVKESK. The V end was cut by 0 bases, the J end by 5 bases, with 10 bases between. CDR3 sequence: CASSQDLRSYGYTF. Here the CDR3 DNA reads TGTGCCAGCAGCCAAGATTTACGCTCGTATGGCTACACCTTC. The variable domain in full, with the rest retrieved from reference TRBV14 and TRBJ1-2, is EAGVTQFPSHSVIEKGQTVTLRCDPISGHDNLYWYRRVMGKEIKFLLHFVKESKQDESGMPNNRFLAERTGGTYSTLKVQPAELEDSGVYFCASSQDLRSYGYTFGSGTRLTVV.

This chain connects TRBV7-6 to TRBJ2-2; TRBD1 aligns across 7 bases. V lost 5 bases and J lost 2; bases outside the gene matches: 5. Germline V gene data show CDR1 as SGHVS and CDR2 as FNYEAQ. This CDR3 comprises 15 residues. The CDR3 spells CASSIGTVNTGELFF. The DNA of the CDR3 is TGTGCCAGCAGCATCGGGACAGTAAACACCGGGGAGCTGTTTTTT.

This clone was seen more than once but under ten times. The chain's CDR3 is CASSQGGDFEQYF. The CDR3 nucleotides read TGTGCCAGCAGCCAAGGAGGGGATTTCGAGCAGTACTTC. V and J are TRBV4-2 and TRBJ2-7; either TRBD1 or TRBD2 may fit D (5 bases each). Germline V gives CDR1 LGHNA, CDR2 YNFKEQ. The CDR3 runs to 13 residues. V lost 1 base, J lost 6 bases, and 10 bases lay in between.

This clone was recorded a few times. The chain couples TRBV7-9 to TRBJ1-4; no definite D call. V was shortened by 5 bases and J by 10 bases, with 11 bases between the two germline ends. This CDR3 contains 12 residues. CDR1 is SEHNR and CDR2 is FQNEAQ in the germline V gene (reference sequence). CDR3 nucleotides: TGTGCCAGCAGCCCCTCGGATGGAAAACTGTTTTTT. Its protein product is CASSPSDGKLFF.

This clone was counted between two and nine times. This chain uses TRBV7-2 with TRBJ2-7, with D tentatively TRBD1 (5 bases). Deletions cut 1 base from V and 5 bases from J, with 12 bases between. Per germline, CDR1 SGHTA and CDR2 FQGNSA. There are 14 residues in the CDR3. The CDR3: CASSLDPGLDEQYF. CDR3 nucleotide sequence: TGTGCCAGCAGCTTAGACCCAGGGTTGGACGAGCAGTACTTC.

CDR3 region: CSASQRLNTEAFF. DNA for the CDR3: TGCAGCGCTTCACAGAGATTGAACACTGAAGCTTTCTTT. The chain employs TRBV29-1 and TRBJ1-1; D remains ambiguous. CDR1 and CDR2 (germline): SQVTM, ANQGSEA. V gave up 7 bases and J gave up 0 bases, with 12 bases separating them. CDR3 length: 13 residues.

This clone was observed a handful of times. Here the CDR3 DNA reads TGTGCCAGCAGCAAGGACTACCCCGATACGCAGTATTTT. Translating gives CASSKDYPDTQYF. This chain uses TRBV7-9 with TRBJ2-3; D might be TRBD2 (6 bases). This CDR3 is 13 amino acids long. With 5 bases removed from V and 6 bases from J, the gap between germline ends came to 12 bases. Per the germline V gene, CDR1 is SEHNR and CDR2 is FQNEAQ (reference sequence).

The chain recombines TRBV7-2 with TRBJ1-2; possible D gene TRBD1, 6 bases. Per germline, CDR1 SGHTA and CDR2 FQGNSA. With 7 bases removed from V and 1 base from J, the gap between germline ends came to 19 bases. The CDR3 has 16 residues. In DNA form, the CDR3 reads TGTGCCAGCATCCTTCCCGGGACACTACTTAACTATGGCTACACCTTC. Translated: CASILPGTLLNYGYTF.